This T cell receptor (beta chain) emerged from a study of blood T cell repertoires in COVID-19. Study details: Sources were T cells, B-cell-depleted T cells, or PBMCs; the material itself was cDNA or gDNA.

Under the authors' procedure: Nucleated cell number was recorded as an estimate derived from reference gene primer amplification. Method: immunoSEQ multiplex PCR; TCRdb's copy keeps in-frame clones and lacks some. From that table come the V and J calls and clone size; the DNA was used to work out D and trimming. The table records around 240,000 clones, over 80% of them present only once. The CDR3 length is 11 residues. Trimming cost V 7 bases and J 5 bases, with 6 bases left between them. Germline assignment: CDR1 SNHLY and CDR2 FYNNEI. Participants spanned ages about 18 to 90 years and resided in around 25 US areas. Those designated as exposed participants met a COVID-19 case within 2 weeks before study entry.

The sample consisted of PBMCs or T cells enriched from blood (not recorded which). V gene TRBV2 combines with J gene TRBJ2-1, with D maybe TRBD1 (6 bases). This TCR derives from a man in his fifties or sixties who had been exposed to COVID-19. The DNA for the CDR3 is TGTGCCAGCAAGGGGGACAATGAGCAGTTCTTC. Encoded protein: CASKGDNEQFF. Based on the CDR3 plus reference TRBV2 and TRBJ2-1, the full variable domain is EPEVTQTPSHQVTQMGQEVILRCVPISNHLYFYWYRQILGQKVEFLVSFYNNEISEKSEIFDDQFSVERPDGSNFTLKIRSTKLEDSAMYFCASKGDNEQFFGPGTRLTVL.